The sequence of this T cell receptor (beta chain) was determined in a study of blood T cell repertoires in COVID-19. Turning to the study itself: In each case, the material was cDNA or gDNA derived from T cells, B-cell-depleted T cells, or PBMCs.

The CDR3 has 16 residues. CDR1 and CDR2 from the germline V gene are MNHNY and SVGAGI (reference sequence). V lost 6 bases to trimming and J lost 4 bases; unmatched junction nucleotides: 15. Sequencing was performed with immunoSEQ multiplex PCR; in TCRdb, only in-frame clones are kept and a portion is missing. The sample yields some 83,000 clones, 88% seen once. The clonotype comes from a man in his sixties with acute or convalescent COVID-19. Sequencing was carried out using peripheral blood. The chain employs TRBV6-6 and TRBJ2-7; 7 bases map to TRBD1. The CDR3: CASRLDRSSTQYEQYF. The CDR3, as DNA: TGTGCCAGCAGACTGGACAGGTCAAGCACCCAATACGAGCAGTACTTC.